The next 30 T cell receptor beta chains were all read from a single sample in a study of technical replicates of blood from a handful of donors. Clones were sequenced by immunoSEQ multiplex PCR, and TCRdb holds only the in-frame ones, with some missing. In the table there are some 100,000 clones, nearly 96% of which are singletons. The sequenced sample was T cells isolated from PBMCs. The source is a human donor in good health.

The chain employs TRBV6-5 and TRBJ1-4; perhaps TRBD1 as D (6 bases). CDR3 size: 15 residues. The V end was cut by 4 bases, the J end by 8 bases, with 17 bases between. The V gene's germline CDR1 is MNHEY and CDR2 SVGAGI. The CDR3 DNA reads TGTGCCAGCAGTTCGGGGGGGGCTGCGGAGGAAAAACTGTTTTTT. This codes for CASSSGGAAEEKLFF.

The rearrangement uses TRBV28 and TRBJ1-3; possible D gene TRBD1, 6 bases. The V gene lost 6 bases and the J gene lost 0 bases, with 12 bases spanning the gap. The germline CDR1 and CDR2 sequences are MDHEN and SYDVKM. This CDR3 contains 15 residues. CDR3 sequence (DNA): TGTGCCAGCAGGTCACAGGGAAGCTCTGGAAACACCATATATTTT. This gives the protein CASRSQGSSGNTIYF.

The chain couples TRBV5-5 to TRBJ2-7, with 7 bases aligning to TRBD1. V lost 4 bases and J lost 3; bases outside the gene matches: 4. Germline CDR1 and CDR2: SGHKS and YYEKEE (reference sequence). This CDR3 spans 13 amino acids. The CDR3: CASSRRDSYEQYF. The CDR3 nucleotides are TGTGCCAGCAGCCGCCGGGACAGCTACGAGCAGTACTTC.

CDR3 nucleotides: TGTGCCAGCAGTTACCGGGACAGGAGCTACGGCTACACCTTC. Amino acid sequence: CASSYRDRSYGYTF. The chain links TRBV6-5 to TRBJ1-2; 8 nucleotides line up with TRBD1. V shed 2 bases, J shed 8 bases, and the junction held 7 bases outside the gene matches. The CDR3 consists of 14 residues. Germline loops: CDR1 MNHEY, CDR2 SVGAGI.

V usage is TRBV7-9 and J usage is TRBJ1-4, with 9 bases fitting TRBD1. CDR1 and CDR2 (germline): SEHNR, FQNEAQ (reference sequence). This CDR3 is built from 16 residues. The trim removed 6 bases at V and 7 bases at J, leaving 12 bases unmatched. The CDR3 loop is CASRASEGTGPEKLFF. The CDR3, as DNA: TGTGCCAGCAGAGCGAGTGAAGGGACAGGGCCTGAAAAACTGTTTTTT.

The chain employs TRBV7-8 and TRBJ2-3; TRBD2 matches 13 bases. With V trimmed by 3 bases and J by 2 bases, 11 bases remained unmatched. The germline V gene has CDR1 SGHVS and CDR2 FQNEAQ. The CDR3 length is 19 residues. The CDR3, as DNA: TGTGCCAGCAGCTTCCTACGTAGGACTAGCGGGAGTGTCACAGATACGCAGTATTTT. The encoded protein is CASSFLRRTSGSVTDTQYF.

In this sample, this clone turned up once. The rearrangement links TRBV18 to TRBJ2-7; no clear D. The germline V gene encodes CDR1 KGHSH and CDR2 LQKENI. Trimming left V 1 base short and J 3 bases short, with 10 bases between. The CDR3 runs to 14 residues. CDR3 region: CASSPRVTLYEQYF. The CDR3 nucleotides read TGTGCCAGCTCACCACGCGTAACCCTCTACGAGCAGTACTTC.

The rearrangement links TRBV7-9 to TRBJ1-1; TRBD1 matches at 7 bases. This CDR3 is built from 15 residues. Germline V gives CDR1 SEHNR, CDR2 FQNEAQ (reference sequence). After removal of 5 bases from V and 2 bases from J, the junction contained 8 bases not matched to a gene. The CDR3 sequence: CASSRPGQHNTEAFF. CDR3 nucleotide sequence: TGTGCCAGCAGCCGGCCGGGACAGCATAACACTGAAGCTTTCTTT.

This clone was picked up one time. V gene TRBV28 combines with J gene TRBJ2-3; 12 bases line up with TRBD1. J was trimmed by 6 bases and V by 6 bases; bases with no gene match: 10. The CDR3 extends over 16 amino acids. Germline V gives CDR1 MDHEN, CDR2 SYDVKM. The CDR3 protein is CASRGPGQGARDTQYF. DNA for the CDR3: TGTGCCAGCAGGGGACCGGGACAGGGGGCAAGGGATACGCAGTATTTT. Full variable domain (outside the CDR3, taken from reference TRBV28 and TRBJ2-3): DVKVTQSSRYLVKRTGEKVFLECVQDMDHENMFWYRQDPGLGLRLIYFSYDVKMKEKGDIPEGYSVSREKKERFSLILESASTNQTSMYLCASRGPGQGARDTQYFGPGTRLTVL.

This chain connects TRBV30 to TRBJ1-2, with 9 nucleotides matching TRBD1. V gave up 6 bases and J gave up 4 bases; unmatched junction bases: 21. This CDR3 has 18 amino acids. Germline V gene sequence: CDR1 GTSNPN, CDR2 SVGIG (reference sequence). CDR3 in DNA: TGTGCCTGCCTTGGAATGGGGCGGGACAGGGATGAAGGCTATGGCTACACCTTC. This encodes CACLGMGRDRDEGYGYTF. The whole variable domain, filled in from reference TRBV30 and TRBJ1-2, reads SQTIHQWPATLVQPVGSPLSLECTVEGTSNPNLYWYRQAAGRGLQLLFYSVGIGQISSEVPQNLSASRPQDRQFILSSKKLLLSDSGFYLCACLGMGRDRDEGYGYTFGSGTRLTVV.

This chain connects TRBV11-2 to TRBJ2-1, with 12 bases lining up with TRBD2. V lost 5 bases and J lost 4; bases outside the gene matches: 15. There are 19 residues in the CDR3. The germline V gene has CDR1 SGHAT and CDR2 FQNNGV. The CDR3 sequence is CASSSYRASGRAGYNEQFF. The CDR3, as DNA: TGTGCCAGCAGCAGCTACCGAGCTAGCGGGAGGGCCGGTTACAATGAGCAGTTCTTC.

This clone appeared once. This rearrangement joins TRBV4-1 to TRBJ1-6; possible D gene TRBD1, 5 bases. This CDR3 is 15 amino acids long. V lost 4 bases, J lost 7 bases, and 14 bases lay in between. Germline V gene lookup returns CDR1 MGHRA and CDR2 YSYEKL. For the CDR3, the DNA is TGCGCCAGCAGCCCGCTTCAGGGTCGGAATTCACCCCTCCACTTT. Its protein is CASSPLQGRNSPLHF.

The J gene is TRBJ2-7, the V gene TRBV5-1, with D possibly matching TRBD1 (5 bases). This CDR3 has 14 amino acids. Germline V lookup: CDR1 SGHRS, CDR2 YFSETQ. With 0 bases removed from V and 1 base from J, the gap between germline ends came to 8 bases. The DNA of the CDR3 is TGCGCCAGCAGCTTGGTCAGGGATTCCTACGAGCAGTACTTC. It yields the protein CASSLVRDSYEQYF.

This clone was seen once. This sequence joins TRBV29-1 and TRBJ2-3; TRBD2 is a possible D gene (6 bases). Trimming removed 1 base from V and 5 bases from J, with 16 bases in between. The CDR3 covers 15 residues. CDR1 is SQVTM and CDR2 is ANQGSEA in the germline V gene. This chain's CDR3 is CSVEAPEGGLDTQYF. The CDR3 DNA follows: TGCAGCGTTGAAGCCCCGGAGGGAGGCTTAGATACGCAGTATTTT.

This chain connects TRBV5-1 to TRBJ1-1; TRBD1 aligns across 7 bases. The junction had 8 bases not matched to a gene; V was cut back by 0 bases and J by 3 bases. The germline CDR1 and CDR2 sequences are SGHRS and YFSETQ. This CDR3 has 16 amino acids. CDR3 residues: CASSLGQGPVHTEAFF. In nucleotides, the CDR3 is TGCGCCAGCAGCTTGGGACAGGGACCCGTCCACACTGAAGCTTTCTTT.

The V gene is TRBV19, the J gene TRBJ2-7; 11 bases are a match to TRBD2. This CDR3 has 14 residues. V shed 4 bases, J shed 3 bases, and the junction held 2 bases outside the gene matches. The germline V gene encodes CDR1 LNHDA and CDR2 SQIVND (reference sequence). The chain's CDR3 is CASSTGTSGYEQYF. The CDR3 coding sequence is TGTGCCAGTAGTACGGGGACTAGCGGCTACGAGCAGTACTTC.

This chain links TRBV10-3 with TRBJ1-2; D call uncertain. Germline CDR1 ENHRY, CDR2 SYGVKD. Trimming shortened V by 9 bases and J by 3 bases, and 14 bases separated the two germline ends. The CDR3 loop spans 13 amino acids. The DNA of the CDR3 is TGTGCCATTTCTAGGAGAGAGGACTATGGCTACACCTTC. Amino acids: CAISRREDYGYTF.

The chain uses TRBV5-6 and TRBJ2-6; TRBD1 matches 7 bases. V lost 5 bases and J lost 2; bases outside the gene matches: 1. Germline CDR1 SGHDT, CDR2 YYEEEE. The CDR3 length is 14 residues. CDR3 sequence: CASSQGAGANVLTF. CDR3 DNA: TGTGCCAGCAGTCAGGGGGCTGGGGCCAACGTCCTGACTTTC.

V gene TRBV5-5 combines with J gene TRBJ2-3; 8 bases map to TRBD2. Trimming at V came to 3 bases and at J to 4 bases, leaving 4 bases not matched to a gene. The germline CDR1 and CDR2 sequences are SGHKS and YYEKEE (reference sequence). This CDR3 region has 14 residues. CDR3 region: CASSSGLVADTQYF. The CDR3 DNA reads TGTGCCAGCAGCTCGGGACTAGTGGCAGATACGCAGTATTTT.

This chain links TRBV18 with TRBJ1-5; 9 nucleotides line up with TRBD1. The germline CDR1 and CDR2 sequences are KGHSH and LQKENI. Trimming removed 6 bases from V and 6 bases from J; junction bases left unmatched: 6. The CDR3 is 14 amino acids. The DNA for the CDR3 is TGTGCCAGCTCGCCGGGACAGGGTCGTCAGCCCCAGCATTTT. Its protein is CASSPGQGRQPQHF.

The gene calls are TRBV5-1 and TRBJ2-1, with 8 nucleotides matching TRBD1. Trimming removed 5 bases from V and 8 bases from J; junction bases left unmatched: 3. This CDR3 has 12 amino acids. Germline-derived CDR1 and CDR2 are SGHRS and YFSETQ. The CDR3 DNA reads TGCGCCAGCAGACAGGGGGTAGATGAGCAGTTCTTC. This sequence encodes CASRQGVDEQFF.

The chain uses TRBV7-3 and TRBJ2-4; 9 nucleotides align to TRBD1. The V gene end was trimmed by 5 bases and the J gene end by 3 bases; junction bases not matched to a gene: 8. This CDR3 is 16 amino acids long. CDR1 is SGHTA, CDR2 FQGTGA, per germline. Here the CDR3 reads CASSLGTGLGKNIQYF. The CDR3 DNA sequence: TGTGCCAGCAGCCTAGGGACAGGGCTAGGCAAAAACATTCAGTACTTC.

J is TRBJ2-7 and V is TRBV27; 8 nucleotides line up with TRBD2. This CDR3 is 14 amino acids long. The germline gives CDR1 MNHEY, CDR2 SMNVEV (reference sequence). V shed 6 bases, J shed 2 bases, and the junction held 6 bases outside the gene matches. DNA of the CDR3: TGTGCCAGCAGGTCTATAGCGGGGACCTACGAGCAGTACTTC. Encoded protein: CASRSIAGTYEQYF.

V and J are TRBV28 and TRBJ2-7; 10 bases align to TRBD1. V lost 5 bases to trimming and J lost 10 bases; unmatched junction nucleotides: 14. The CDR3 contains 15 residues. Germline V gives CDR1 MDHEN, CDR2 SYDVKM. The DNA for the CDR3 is TGTGCCAGCAGTCGCCTCGGGACAGGGGACCCTTTTCAGTACTTC. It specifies CASSRLGTGDPFQYF. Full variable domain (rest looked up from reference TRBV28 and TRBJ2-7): DVKVTQSSRYLVKRTGEKVFLECVQDMDHENMFWYRQDPGLGLRLIYFSYDVKMKEKGDIPEGYSVSREKKERFSLILESASTNQTSMYLCASSRLGTGDPFQYFGPGTRLTVT.

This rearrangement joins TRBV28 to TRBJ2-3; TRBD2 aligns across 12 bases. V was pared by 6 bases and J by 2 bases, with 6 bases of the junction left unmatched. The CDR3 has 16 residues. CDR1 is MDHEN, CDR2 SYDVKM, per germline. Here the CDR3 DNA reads TGTGCCAGCAGGGACGGGACTAGCGGGTACACAGATACGCAGTATTTT. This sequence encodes CASRDGTSGYTDTQYF.

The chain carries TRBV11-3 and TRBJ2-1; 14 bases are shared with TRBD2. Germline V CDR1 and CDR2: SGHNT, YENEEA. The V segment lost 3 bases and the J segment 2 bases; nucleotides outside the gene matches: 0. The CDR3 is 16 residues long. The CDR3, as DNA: TGTGCCAGCAGCTTGACTAGCGGGGGGGCCTACAATGAGCAGTTCTTC. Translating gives CASSLTSGGAYNEQFF.

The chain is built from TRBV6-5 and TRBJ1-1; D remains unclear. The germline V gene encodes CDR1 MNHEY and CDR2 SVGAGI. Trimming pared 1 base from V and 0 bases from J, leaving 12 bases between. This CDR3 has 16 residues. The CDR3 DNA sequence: TGTGCCAGCAGTTACTACGCGGGCGGAATGAACACTGAAGCTTTCTTT. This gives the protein CASSYYAGGMNTEAFF.

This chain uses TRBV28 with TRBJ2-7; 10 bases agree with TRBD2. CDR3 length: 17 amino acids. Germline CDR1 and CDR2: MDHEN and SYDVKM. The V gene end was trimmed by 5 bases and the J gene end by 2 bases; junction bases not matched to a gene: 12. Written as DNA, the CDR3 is TGTGCCAGCAGTGCTATCGTTTTAGCGGGAGGCCCCTACGAGCAGTACTTC. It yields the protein CASSAIVLAGGPYEQYF. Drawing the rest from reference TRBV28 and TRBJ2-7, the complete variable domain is DVKVTQSSRYLVKRTGEKVFLECVQDMDHENMFWYRQDPGLGLRLIYFSYDVKMKEKGDIPEGYSVSREKKERFSLILESASTNQTSMYLCASSAIVLAGGPYEQYFGPGTRLTVT.

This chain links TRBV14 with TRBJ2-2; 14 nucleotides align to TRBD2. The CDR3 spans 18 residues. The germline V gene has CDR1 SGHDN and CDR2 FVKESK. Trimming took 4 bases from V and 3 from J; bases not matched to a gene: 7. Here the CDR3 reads CASSLFGLAGGHTGELFF. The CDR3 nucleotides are TGTGCCAGCAGCCTCTTCGGACTAGCGGGGGGACACACCGGGGAGCTGTTTTTT.

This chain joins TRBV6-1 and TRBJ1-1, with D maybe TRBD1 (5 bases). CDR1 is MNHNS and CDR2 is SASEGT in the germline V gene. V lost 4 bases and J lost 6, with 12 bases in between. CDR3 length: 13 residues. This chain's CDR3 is CASSVGWGAEAFF. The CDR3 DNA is TGTGCCAGCAGTGTAGGGTGGGGGGCTGAAGCTTTCTTT.